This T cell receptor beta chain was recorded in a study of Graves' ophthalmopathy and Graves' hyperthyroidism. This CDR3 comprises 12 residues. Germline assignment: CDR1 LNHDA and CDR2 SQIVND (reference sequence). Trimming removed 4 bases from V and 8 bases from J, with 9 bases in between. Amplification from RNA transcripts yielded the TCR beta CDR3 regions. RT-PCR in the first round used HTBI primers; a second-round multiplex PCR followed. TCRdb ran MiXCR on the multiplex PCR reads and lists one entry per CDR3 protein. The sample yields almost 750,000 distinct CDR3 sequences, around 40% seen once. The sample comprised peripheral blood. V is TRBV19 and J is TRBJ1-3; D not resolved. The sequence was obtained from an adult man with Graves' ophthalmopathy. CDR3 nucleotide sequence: TGTGCCAGTAGTAGATCCGGGGACACCATATATTTT. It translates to CASSRSGDTIYF. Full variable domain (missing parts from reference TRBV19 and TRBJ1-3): DGGITQSPKYLFRKEGQNVTLSCEQNLNHDAMYWYRQDPGQGLRLIYYSQIVNDFQKGDIAEGYSVSREKKESFPLTVTSAQKNPTAFYLCASSRSGDTIYFGEGSWLTVV.